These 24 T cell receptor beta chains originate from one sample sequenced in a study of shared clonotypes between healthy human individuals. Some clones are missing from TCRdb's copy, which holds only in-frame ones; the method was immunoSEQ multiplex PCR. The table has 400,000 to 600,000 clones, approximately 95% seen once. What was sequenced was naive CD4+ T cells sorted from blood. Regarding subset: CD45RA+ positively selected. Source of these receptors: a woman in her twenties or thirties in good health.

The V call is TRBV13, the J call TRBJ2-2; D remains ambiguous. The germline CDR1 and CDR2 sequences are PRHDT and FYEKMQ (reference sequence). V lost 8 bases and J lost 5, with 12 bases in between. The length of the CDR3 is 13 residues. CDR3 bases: TGTGCCAGCGTCTGGGGAAATACCGGGGAGCTGTTTTTT. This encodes CASVWGNTGELFF.

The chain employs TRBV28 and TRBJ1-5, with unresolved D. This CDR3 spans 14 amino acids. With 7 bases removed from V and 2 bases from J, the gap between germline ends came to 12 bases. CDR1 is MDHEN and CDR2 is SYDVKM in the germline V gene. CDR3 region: CASKSGQGNQPQHF. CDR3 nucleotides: TGTGCCAGCAAATCTGGCCAGGGCAATCAGCCCCAGCATTTT.

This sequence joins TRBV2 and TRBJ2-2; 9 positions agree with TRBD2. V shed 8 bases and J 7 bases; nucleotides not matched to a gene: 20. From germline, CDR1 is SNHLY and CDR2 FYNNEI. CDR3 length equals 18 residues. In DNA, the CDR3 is TGTGCCAGCCGTAGTTCAATAGGTCTAGCGGGAACTGGCGGGGAGCTGTTTTTT. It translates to CASRSSIGLAGTGGELFF.

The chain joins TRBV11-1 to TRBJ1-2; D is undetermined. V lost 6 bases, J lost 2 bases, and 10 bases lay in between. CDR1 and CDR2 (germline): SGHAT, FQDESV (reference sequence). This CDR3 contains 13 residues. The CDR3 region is CASSRDGNYGYTF. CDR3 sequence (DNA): TGTGCCAGCAGTAGAGACGGAAACTATGGCTACACCTTC. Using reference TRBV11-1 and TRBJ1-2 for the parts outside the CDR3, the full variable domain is EAEVAQSPRYKITEKSQAVAFWCDPISGHATLYWYRQILGQGPELLVQFQDESVVDDSQLPKDRFSAERLKGVDSTLKIQPAELGDSAMYLCASSRDGNYGYTFGSGTRLTVV.

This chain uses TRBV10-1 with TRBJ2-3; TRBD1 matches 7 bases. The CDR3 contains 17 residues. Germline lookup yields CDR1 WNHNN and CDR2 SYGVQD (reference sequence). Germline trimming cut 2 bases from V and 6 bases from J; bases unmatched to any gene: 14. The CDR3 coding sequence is TGCGCCAGCAGTGAGCCCAGCACAGGGGTACGGGATGATACGCAGTATTTT. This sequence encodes CASSEPSTGVRDDTQYF.

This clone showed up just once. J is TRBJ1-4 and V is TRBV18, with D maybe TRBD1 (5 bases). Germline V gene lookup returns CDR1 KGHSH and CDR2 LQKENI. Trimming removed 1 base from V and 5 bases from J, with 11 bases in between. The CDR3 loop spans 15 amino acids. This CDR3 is CASSPQPGFNEKLFF. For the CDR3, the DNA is TGTGCCAGCTCACCACAACCAGGGTTCAATGAAAAACTGTTTTTT.

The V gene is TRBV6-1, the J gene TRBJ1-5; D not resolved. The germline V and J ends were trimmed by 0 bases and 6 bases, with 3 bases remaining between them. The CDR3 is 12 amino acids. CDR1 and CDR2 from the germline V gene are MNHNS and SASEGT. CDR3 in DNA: TGTGCCAGCAGTGAAGCCGGTCAGCCCCAGCATTTT. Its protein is CASSEAGQPQHF.

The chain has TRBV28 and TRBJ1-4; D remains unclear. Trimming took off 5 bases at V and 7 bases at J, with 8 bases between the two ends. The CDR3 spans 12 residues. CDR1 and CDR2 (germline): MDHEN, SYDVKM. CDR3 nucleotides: TGTGCCAGCAGTCAAGGGAGTGAAAAACTGTTTTTT. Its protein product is CASSQGSEKLFF.

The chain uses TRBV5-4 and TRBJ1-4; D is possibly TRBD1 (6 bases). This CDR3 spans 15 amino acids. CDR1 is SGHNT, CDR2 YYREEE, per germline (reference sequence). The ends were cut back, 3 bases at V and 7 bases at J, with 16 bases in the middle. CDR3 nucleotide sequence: TGTGCCAGCAGCTACTCAGGACAGAGGGGTGAAAAACTGTTTTTT. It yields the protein CASSYSGQRGEKLFF.

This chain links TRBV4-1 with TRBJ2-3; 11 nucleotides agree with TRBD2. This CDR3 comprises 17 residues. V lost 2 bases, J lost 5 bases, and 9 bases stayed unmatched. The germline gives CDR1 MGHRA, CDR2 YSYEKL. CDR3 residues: CASSQPTSGRRLDTQYF. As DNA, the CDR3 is TGCGCCAGCAGCCAACCTACTAGCGGGAGAAGGTTAGATACGCAGTATTTT.

CDR3 DNA sequence: TGCAGCGTCAGACATAGCGGGAGGGCAGAGCGGGAGCAGTACTTC. It is translated as CSVRHSGRAEREQYF. The genes are TRBV29-1 and TRBJ2-7; 11 nucleotides match TRBD2. CDR3 length: 15 amino acids. The germline V gene encodes CDR1 SQVTM and CDR2 ANQGSEA. Trimming at V came to 6 bases and at J to 7 bases, leaving 14 bases not matched to a gene.

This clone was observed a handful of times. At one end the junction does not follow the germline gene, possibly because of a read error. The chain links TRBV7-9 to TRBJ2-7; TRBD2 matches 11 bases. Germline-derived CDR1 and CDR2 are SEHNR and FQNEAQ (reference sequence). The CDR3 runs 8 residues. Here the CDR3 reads CATGTSGF. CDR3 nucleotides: TGTGCCACTGGGACTAGCGGCTTC. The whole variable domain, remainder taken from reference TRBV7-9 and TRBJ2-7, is DTGVSQNPRHKITKRGQNVTFRCDPISEHNRLYWYRQTLGQGPEFLTYFQNEAQLEKSRLLSDRFSAERPKGSFSTLEIQRTEQGDSAMYLCATGTSGFGPGTRLTVT.

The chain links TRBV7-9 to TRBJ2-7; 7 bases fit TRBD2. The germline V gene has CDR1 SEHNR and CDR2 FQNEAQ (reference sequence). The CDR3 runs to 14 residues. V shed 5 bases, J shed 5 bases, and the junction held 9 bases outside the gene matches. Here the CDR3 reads CASSATSDFDEQYF. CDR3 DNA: TGTGCCAGCAGCGCTACTAGCGACTTCGACGAGCAGTACTTC. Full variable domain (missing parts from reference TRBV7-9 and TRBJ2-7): DTGVSQNPRHKITKRGQNVTFRCDPISEHNRLYWYRQTLGQGPEFLTYFQNEAQLEKSRLLSDRFSAERPKGSFSTLEIQRTEQGDSAMYLCASSATSDFDEQYFGPGTRLTVT.

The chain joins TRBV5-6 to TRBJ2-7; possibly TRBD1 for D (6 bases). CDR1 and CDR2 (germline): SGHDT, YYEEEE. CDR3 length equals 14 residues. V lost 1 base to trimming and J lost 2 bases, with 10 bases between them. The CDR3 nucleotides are TGTGCCAGCAGCTTGCTTGGACAGACCTACGAGCAGTACTTC. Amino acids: CASSLLGQTYEQYF.

DNA of the CDR3: TGTGCCAGCTGGAGCAAAGGAAGGTTTGAGCAGTTCTTC. This translates into CASWSKGRFEQFF. The V gene is TRBV28, the J gene TRBJ2-1; no clear D. The germline V gene encodes CDR1 MDHEN and CDR2 SYDVKM. The CDR3 spans 13 residues. Trimming pared 8 bases from V and 9 bases from J, leaving 17 bases between.

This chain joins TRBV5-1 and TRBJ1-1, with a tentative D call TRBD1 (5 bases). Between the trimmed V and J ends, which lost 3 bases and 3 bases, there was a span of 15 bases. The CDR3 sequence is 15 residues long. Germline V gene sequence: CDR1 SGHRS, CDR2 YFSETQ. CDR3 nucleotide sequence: TGCGCCAGCAGCTCTTCCGGGGCGAGCTACACTGAAGCTTTCTTT. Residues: CASSSSGASYTEAFF.

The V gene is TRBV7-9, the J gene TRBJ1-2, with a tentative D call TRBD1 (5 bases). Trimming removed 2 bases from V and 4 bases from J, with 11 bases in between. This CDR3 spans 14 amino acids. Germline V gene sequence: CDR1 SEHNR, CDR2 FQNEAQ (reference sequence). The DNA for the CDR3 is TGTGCCAGCAGCTTAACACAGGACGTCTATGGCTACACCTTC. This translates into CASSLTQDVYGYTF.

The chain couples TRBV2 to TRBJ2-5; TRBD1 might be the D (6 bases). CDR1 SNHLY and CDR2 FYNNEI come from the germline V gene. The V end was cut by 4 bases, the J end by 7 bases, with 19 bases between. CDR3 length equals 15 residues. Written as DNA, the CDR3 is TGTGCCAGCAGTGGTCTGGGGGCGCTGCAGGGGACCCAGTACTTC. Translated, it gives CASSGLGALQGTQYF. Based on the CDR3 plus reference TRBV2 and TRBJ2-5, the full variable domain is EPEVTQTPSHQVTQMGQEVILRCVPISNHLYFYWYRQILGQKVEFLVSFYNNEISEKSEIFDDQFSVERPDGSNFTLKIRSTKLEDSAMYFCASSGLGALQGTQYFGPGTRLLVL.

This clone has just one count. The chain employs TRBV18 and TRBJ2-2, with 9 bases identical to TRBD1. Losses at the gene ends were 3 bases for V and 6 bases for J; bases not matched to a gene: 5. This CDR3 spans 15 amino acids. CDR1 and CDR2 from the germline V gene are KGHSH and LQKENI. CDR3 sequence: CASSPQGQGAGELFF. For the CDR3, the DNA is TGTGCCAGCTCACCCCAGGGACAGGGTGCCGGGGAGCTGTTTTTT.

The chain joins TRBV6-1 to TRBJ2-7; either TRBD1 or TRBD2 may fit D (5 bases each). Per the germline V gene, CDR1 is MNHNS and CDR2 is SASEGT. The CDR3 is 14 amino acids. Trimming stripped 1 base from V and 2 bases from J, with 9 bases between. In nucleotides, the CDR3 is TGTGCCAGCAGTGAAGTGGGGGTCCCCTACGAGCAGTACTTC. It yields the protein CASSEVGVPYEQYF.

CDR3 in amino acids: CAIRQGAMNTEAFF. The CDR3 DNA reads as TGTGCCATCAGGCAGGGGGCTATGAACACTGAAGCTTTCTTT. The chain combines TRBV10-3 with TRBJ1-1, with TRBD1 matching over 8 bases. There are 14 residues in the CDR3. The germline V gene has CDR1 ENHRY and CDR2 SYGVKD. Trimming at V came to 6 bases and at J to 0 bases, leaving 3 bases not matched to a gene.

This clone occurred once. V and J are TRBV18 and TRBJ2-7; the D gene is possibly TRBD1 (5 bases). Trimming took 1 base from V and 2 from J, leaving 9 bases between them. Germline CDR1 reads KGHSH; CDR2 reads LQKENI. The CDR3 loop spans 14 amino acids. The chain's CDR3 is CASSPLQGTYEQYF. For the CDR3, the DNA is TGTGCCAGCTCACCACTTCAGGGAACCTACGAGCAGTACTTC.

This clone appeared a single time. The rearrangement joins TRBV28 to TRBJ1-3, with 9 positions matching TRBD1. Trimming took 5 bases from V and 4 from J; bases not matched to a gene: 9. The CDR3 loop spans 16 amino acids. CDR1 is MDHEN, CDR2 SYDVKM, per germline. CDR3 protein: CASSPGDRVSGNTIYF. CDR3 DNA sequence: TGTGCCAGCAGTCCGGGGGACAGGGTTTCGGGAAACACCATATATTTT.

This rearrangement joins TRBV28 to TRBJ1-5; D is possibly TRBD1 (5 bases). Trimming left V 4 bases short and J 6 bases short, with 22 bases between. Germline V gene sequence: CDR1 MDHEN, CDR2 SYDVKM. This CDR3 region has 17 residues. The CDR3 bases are TGTGCCAGCAGTTCACCCGGGGGGGACGGAGGAGGTCAGCCCCAGCATTTT. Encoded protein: CASSSPGGDGGGQPQHF.